This TCR beta chain was captured by sequencing in a study of T cell responses to AZD1222 COVID-19 vaccine. Findings and caveats of the study: Compared with day 0, the breadth and depth of the Spike-specific TCR repertoire rose significantly after two doses of AZD1222. At baseline, seropositivity was found in only 5 to 7 AZD1222 recipients.

The CDR3 is made up of 13 amino acids. Deletions cut 4 bases from V and 6 bases from J, with 10 bases between. From germline, CDR1 is MNHEY and CDR2 SMNVEV (reference sequence). TCRdb's table, derived via immunoSEQ multiplex PCR, lists solely in-frame clones and lacks some. The sample has 80,000 to 100,000 clones, more than 85% seen once. Comments on this clone: No antigen is known for it.

This sample comprised peripheral blood, obtained on day 0 of AZD1222 vaccination. V is TRBV27 and J is TRBJ1-5; possible D gene TRBD1, 6 bases. This TCR came from an adult in good health. The CDR3 region is CASSSAGVQPQHF. The DNA for the CDR3 is TGTGCCAGCAGTTCCGCAGGGGTTCAGCCCCAGCATTTT.